The rows below give T cell receptor beta chains drawn from one sample of a study of blood T cell repertoires in COVID-19. Here immunoSEQ multiplex PCR was the method, and the copy in TCRdb shows in-frame clones only, minus some. The sample holds about 350,000 clones; more than 85% are singletons and the top ten take 1%. Specimen: PBMCs or T cells enriched from blood (not recorded which). Receptor source: a woman in her 30s who had recovered from COVID-19. Each CDR3 is given with its conserved first and last residue. The D gene is left open where the match is weak. Clone size is given for some rows only: seen once, a few or many times, or a class if the clone is expanded.

j_call v_call d_call clone_size cdr3_nt cdr3_aa
TRBJ2-7 TRBV10-1 . . TGCGCCAGCAGTGGCTCGACGACCGGGGAGCAGTACTTC CASSGSTTGEQYF
TRBJ2-5 TRBV14 . . TGTGCCAGCAGCCAAGTCCCGGGGAGACCCCAAGAGACCCAGTACTTC CASSQVPGRPQETQYF
TRBJ1-6 TRBV11-2 . . TGTGCCAGCAGCTTAGAGGTTTGGCCGTTCCTCCACTTT CASSLEVWPFLHF
TRBJ1-3 TRBV6-5 . . TGTGCCAGCAGTTACTCGCAGGGATCGGGAAACACCATATATTTT CASSYSQGSGNTIYF
TRBJ1-1 TRBV13 TRBD1 once TGTGCCAGCAGCCCTGGACAGGGGTACACTGAAGCTTTCTTT CASSPGQGYTEAFF
TRBJ2-2 TRBV5-1 TRBD2 . TGCGCCAGCAGCTTGGCTAGCGGGAGTCCCACCGGGGAGCTGTTTTTT CASSLASGSPTGELFF
TRBJ1-4 TRBV2 . . TGTGCCAGCGATGGGGGGACTAATGAAAAACTGTTTTTT CASDGGTNEKLFF
TRBJ1-6 TRBV2 TRBD1 few TGTGCCAGAAAGGGACAGGAGATCTATAATTCACCCCTCCACTTT CARKGQEIYNSPLHF
TRBJ1-1 TRBV5-1 . . TGCGCCAGCAGCTTGCCTCGGACTGGGACTGAAGCTTTCTTT CASSLPRTGTEAFF
TRBJ1-6 TRBV5-4 . . TGTGCCAGCAGCTTGGATAGCTCAGTCTATAATTCACCCCTCCACTTT CASSLDSSVYNSPLHF
TRBJ2-2 TRBV5-4 . . TGTGCCAGCAGCTTGGGCCAGGGGGGCACCGGGGAGCTGTTTTTT CASSLGQGGTGELFF
TRBJ1-2 TRBV11-2 TRBD1 . TGTGCCAGCAGCTTATCTATCTGGGACAGTGAAAGAGAGGGCTACACCTTC CASSLSIWDSEREGYTF
TRBJ2-2 TRBV9 TRBD2 . TGTGCCAGCAGCGTAGGGATAGCGGGGGGGCACTCCGGGGAGCTGTTTTTT CASSVGIAGGHSGELFF
TRBJ2-7 TRBV12-3/TRBV12-4 . few TGTGCCAGCACCCAGCTCGGGGAGCAGTACTTC CASTQLGEQYF
TRBJ2-3 TRBV4-3 . . TGCGCCAGCAGCCAAGTGCAGGAAAGCACAGATACGCAGTATTTT CASSQVQESTDTQYF
TRBJ2-3 TRBV15 TRBD2 few TGTGCCACCAGCGGCAGACTAGCGGGGGGCACAGATACGCAGTATTTT CATSGRLAGGTDTQYF
TRBJ2-7 TRBV6-6 TRBD1 . TGTGCCAGCAGTCCCCCCGGGACAGGGGACGGGAACTCCTACGAGCAGTACTTC CASSPPGTGDGNSYEQYF
TRBJ1-2 TRBV3-1/TRBV3-2 TRBD1 . TGTGCCAGCAGCCAAGGACAGGGAACTGGCTACACCTTC CASSQGQGTGYTF
TRBJ1-5 TRBV18 TRBD1 . TGTGCCAGCTCACCATCCCGGGACAGCAATAGCAATCAGCCCCAGCATTTT CASSPSRDSNSNQPQHF
TRBJ1-2 TRBV24-1 . . TGTGCCACCCAGCCGGCCGGGAACTATGGCTACACCTTC CATQPAGNYGYTF
TRBJ1-5 TRBV18 . . TGTGCCAGCTCACCACCGAGTGACAGAGGTGGCAATCAGCCCCAGCATTTT CASSPPSDRGGNQPQHF
TRBJ2-6 TRBV10-2 TRBD1 . TGCGCCAGCATCGGACAGGGGGCTGCTGGGGCCAACGTCCTGACTTTC CASIGQGAAGANVLTF
TRBJ2-5 TRBV7-8 . . TGTGCCAGCAGCCCATTGACTAGGTCCCAGTACTTC CASSPLTRSQYF
TRBJ2-7 TRBV3-1/TRBV3-2 . few TGTGCCAGCAGCCCCTTCGAGGCGAGCGAGCAGTACTTC CASSPFEASEQYF
TRBJ2-1 TRBV13 TRBD2 . TGTGCCAGCAGCCTCCTGACTAGCGGGCGATCCTACAATGAGCAGTTCTTC CASSLLTSGRSYNEQFF
TRBJ1-2 TRBV5-1 . . TGCGCCAGCAGCTTGAGTATTTCAGAAGCTAACTATGGCTACACCTTC CASSLSISEANYGYTF
TRBJ1-5 TRBV7-9 . . TGTGCCAGCAGCCTCCGCGGGGATCAGCCCCAGCATTTT CASSLRGDQPQHF
TRBJ1-4 TRBV30 . . TGTGCCTGGGGGAACTTCGAAAAACTGTTTTTT CAWGNFEKLFF
TRBJ1-5 TRBV4-3 . . TGCGCCAGCAGCGAAAAGGACACTGGCAATCAGCCCCAGCATTTT CASSEKDTGNQPQHF
TRBJ1-2 TRBV7-2 . . TGTGCCAGCAGCTTAGCGGGGGGGGAGCGGTATGGCTACACCTTC CASSLAGGERYGYTF
TRBJ1-6 TRBV3-1/TRBV3-2 TRBD1 . TGTGCCAGCAGCCAGACCGGGACAGGGGCTTCACCCCTCCACTTT CASSQTGTGASPLHF
TRBJ2-5 TRBV27 TRBD1 . TGTGCCAGCAGAATGGGACAGTACCAAGAGACCCAGTACTTC CASRMGQYQETQYF
TRBJ1-5 TRBV19 . . TGTGCCAGTAGTAGACGACGGGAAAATCAGCCCCAGCATTTT CASSRRRENQPQHF
TRBJ1-5 TRBV5-1 . . TGCGCCAGCAGCTTGTACGGCAGGGAGGGCAATCAGCCCCAGCATTTT CASSLYGREGNQPQHF
TRBJ1-2 TRBV7-9 . . TGTGCCAGCAGCCGGCCTCCGGGACACCCTCACTACACCTTC CASSRPPGHPHYTF
TRBJ1-2 TRBV30 TRBD1 . TGTGCCTGGAGAACCGACAGGGACTATGGCTACACCTTC CAWRTDRDYGYTF
TRBJ1-3 TRBV7-9 . . TGTGCCAGCAGCTCCCTTAGTTCCTCTGGAAACACCATATATTTT CASSSLSSSGNTIYF
TRBJ2-1 TRBV12-5 TRBD2 . TGTGCTAGTGGTTACACTAGCGGGGGGCTCAATGAGCAGTTCTTC CASGYTSGGLNEQFF
TRBJ1-1 TRBV24-1 . . TGTGCCACCAGTGATTTGGGGGGCGCGGAAGCTTTCTTT CATSDLGGAEAFF
TRBJ2-1 TRBV6-5 . . TGTGCCAGCAGTTACTCGAAAGGGGCAAGTGAGCAGTTCTTC CASSYSKGASEQFF
TRBJ1-6 TRBV6-4 . . TGTGCCAGCAGTGAAGGGCGACAGTCACCCCTCCACTTT CASSEGRQSPLHF
TRBJ1-5 TRBV5-1 . . TGCGCCAGCAGCTTGGCCTCTCCCCCCACGACAGGCAAGAATCAGCCCCAGCATTTT CASSLASPPTTGKNQPQHF
TRBJ2-3 TRBV10-2 TRBD1 once TGCGCCAGCAGTGGACAGGGGAACCCAGATACGCAGTATTTT CASSGQGNPDTQYF